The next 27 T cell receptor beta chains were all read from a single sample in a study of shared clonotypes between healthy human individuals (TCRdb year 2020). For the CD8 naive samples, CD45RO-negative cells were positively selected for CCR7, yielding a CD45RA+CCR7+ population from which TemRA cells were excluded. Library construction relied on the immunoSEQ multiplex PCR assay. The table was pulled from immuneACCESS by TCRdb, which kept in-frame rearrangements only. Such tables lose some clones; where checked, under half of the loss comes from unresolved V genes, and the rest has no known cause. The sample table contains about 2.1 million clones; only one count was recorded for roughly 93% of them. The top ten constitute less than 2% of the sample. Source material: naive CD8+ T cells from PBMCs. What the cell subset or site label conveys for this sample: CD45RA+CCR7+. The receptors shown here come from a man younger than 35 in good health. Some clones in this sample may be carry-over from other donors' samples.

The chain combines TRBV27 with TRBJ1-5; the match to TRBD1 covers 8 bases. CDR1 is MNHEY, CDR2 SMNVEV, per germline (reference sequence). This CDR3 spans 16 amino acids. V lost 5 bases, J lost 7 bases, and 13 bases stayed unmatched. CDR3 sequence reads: CASSPGTDRGVQPQHF. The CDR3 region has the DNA TGTGCCAGCAGTCCGGGAACTGACAGGGGCGTGCAGCCCCAGCATTTT.

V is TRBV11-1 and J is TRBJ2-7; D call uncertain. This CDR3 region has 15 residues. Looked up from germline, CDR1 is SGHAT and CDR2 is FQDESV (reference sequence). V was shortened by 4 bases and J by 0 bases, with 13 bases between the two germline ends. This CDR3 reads CASSSPTASSYEQYF. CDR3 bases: TGTGCCAGCAGCTCCCCTACCGCGTCCTCCTACGAGCAGTACTTC.

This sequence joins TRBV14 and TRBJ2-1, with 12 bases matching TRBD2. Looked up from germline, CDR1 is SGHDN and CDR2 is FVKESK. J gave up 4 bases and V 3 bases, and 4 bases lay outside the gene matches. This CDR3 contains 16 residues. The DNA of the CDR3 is TGTGCCAGCAGCCACATTGGACTAGCGGGGTACAATGAGCAGTTCTTC. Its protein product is CASSHIGLAGYNEQFF.

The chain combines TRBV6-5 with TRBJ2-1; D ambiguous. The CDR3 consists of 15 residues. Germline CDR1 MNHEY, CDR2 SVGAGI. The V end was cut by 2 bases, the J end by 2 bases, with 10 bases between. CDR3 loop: CASSYGAAAYNEQFF. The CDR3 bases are TGTGCCAGCAGTTACGGAGCAGCCGCCTACAATGAGCAGTTCTTC.

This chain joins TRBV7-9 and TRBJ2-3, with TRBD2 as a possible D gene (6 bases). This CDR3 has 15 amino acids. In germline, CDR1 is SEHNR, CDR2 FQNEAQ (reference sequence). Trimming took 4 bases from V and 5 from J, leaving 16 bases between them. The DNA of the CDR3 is TGTGCCAGCAGCTCCCCGGGACCCGGGGGAGATACGCAGTATTTT. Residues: CASSSPGPGGDTQYF.

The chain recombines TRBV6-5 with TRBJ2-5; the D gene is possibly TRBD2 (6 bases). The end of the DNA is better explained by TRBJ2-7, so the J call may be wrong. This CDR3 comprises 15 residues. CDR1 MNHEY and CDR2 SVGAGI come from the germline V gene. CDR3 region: CATHMWRDHSYEQYF. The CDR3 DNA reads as TGTGCCACCCACATGTGGCGGGACCACTCCTACGAGCAGTACTTC.

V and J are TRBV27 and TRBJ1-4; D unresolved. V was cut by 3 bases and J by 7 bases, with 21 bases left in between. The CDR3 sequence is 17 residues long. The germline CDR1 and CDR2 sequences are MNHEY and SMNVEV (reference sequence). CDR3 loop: CASSFAWDRAIGEKLFF. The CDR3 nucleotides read TGTGCCAGCAGTTTTGCCTGGGATAGGGCGATTGGTGAAAAACTGTTTTTT.

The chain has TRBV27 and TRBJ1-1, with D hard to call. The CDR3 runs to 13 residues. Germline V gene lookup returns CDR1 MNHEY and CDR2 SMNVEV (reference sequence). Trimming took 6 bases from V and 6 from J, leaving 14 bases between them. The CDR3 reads CASSSLGYPEAFF. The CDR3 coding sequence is TGTGCCAGCAGCTCCTTGGGGTATCCTGAAGCTTTCTTT.

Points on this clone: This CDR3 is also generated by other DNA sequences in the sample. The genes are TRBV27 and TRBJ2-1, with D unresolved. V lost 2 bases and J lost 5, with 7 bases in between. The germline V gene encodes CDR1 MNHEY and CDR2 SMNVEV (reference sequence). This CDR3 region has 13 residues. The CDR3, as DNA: TGTGCCAGCAGTTTACGGCTAGACAATGAGCAGTTCTTC. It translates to CASSLRLDNEQFF.

CDR3 in DNA: TGCGCCAGCAGCCAAGGCACTGGCAATGAGCAGTTCTTC. This encodes CASSQGTGNEQFF. V is TRBV4-1 and J is TRBJ2-1; D is ambiguous. Germline loops: CDR1 MGHRA, CDR2 YSYEKL. The CDR3 consists of 13 residues. With 1 base removed from V and 6 bases from J, the gap between germline ends came to 7 bases.

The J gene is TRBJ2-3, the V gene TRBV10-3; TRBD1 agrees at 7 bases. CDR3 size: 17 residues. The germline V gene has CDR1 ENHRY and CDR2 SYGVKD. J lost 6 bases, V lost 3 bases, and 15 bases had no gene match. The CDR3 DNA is TGTGCCATCAGTGACCGAAGAACAGGGGCCCTGCTGGATACGCAGTATTTT. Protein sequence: CAISDRRTGALLDTQYF.

The CDR3 here is CASSSSGISTDTQYF. CDR3 DNA: TGTGCCAGCAGCTCTAGTGGGATCAGCACAGATACGCAGTATTTT. The V call is TRBV7-3, the J call TRBJ2-3; no definite D call. Trimming shortened V by 4 bases and J by 0 bases, and 11 bases separated the two germline ends. Per the germline V gene, CDR1 is SGHTA and CDR2 is FQGTGA. The CDR3 is 15 residues long.

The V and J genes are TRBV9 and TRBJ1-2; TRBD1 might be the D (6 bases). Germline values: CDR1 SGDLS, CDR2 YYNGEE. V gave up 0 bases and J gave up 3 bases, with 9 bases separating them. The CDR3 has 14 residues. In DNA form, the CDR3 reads TGTGCCAGCAGCGTAGGAAACAGGGACTATGGCTACACCTTC. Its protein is CASSVGNRDYGYTF.

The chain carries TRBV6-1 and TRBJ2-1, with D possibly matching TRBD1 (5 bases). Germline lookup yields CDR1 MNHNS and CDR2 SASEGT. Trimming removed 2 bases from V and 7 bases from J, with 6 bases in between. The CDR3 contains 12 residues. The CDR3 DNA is TGTGCCAGCAGTGAAAGGGGTAATGAGCAGTTCTTC. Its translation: CASSERGNEQFF.

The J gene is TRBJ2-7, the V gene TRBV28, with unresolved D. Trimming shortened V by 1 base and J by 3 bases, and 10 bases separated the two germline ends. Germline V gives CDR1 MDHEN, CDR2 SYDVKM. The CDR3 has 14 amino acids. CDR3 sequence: CASSLFGLNYEQYF. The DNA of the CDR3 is TGTGCCAGCAGTTTATTTGGGCTGAACTACGAGCAGTACTTC.

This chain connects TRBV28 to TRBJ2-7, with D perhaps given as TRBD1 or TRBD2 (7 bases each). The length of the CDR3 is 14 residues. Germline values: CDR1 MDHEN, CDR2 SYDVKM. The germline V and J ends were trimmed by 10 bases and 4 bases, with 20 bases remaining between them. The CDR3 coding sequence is TGTGCCACCACGGGGAGGGGGCCGAGGTACGAGCAGTACTTC. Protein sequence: CATTGRGPRYEQYF.

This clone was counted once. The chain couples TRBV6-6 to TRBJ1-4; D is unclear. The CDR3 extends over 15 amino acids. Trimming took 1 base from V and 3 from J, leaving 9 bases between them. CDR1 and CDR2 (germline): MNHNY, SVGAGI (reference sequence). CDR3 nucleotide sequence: TGTGCCAGCAGTTACTGGCCCTCATCTAATGAAAAACTGTTTTTT. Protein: CASSYWPSSNEKLFF.

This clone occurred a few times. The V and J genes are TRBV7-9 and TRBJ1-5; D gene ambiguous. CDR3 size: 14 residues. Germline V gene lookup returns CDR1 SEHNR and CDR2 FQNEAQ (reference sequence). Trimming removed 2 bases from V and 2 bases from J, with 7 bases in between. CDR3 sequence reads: CASSLSSGNQPQHF. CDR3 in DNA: TGTGCCAGCAGCTTATCTTCGGGCAATCAGCCCCAGCATTTT.

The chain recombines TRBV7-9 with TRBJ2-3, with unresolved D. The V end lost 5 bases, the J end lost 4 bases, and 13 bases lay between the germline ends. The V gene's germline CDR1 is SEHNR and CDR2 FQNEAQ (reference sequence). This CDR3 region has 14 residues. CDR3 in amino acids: CASSPLRSPDTQYF. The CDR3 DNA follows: TGTGCCAGCAGCCCTCTGAGGAGCCCAGATACGCAGTATTTT.

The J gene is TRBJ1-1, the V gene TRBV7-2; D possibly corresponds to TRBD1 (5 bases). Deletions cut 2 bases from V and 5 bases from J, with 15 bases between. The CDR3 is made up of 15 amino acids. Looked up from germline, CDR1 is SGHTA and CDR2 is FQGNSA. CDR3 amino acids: CASSLSGGPRTEAFF. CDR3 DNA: TGTGCCAGCAGCTTAAGCGGGGGACCAAGAACTGAAGCTTTCTTT.

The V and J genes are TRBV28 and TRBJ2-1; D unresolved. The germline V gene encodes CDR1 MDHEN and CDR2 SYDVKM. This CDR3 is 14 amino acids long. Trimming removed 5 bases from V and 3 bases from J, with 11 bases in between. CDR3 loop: CASSPDTNYNEQFF. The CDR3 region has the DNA TGTGCCAGCAGTCCTGACACAAACTACAATGAGCAGTTCTTC.

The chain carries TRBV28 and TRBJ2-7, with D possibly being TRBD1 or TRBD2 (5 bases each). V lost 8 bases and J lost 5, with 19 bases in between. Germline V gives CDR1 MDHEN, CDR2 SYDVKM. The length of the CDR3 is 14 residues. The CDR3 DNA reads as TGTGCCAGCGCGGCGCCGGCCGGGGCGGACGAGCAGTACTTC. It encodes CASAAPAGADEQYF.

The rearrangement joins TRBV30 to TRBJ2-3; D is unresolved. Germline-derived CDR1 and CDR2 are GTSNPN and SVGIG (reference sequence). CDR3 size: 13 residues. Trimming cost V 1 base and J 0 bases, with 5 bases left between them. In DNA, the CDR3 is TGTGCCTGGAGTGACGGGAGCACAGATACGCAGTATTTT. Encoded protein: CAWSDGSTDTQYF.

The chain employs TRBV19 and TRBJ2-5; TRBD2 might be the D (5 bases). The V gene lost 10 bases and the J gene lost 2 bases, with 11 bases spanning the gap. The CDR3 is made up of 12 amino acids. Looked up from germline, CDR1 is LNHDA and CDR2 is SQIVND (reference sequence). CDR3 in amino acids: CATQRRQETQYF. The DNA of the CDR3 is TGTGCCACCCAAAGGAGGCAAGAGACCCAGTACTTC.

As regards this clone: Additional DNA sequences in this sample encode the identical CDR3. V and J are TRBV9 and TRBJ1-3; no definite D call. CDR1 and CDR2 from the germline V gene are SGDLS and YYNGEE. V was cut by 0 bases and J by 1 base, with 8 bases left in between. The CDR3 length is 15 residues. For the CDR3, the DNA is TGTGCCAGCAGCGTAGGGGGAGGATCTGGAAACACCATATATTTT. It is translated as CASSVGGGSGNTIYF.

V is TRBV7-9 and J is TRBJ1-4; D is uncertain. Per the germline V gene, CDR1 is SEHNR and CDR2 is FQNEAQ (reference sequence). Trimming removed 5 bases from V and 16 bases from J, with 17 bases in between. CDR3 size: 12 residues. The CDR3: CASSQTAQRRFF. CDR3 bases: TGTGCCAGCAGCCAGACCGCCCAGAGGAGGTTTTTT.

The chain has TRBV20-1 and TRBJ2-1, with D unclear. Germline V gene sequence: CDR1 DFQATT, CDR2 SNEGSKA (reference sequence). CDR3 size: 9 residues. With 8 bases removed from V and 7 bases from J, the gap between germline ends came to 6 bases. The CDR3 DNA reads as TGCAGTTGCGCTAATGAGCAGTTCTTC. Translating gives CSCANEQFF.